This T cell receptor beta chain was obtained from a study of blood T cell repertoires in COVID-19. Study-wide context: The United States, Italy and Spain were the sources of the acute and convalescent COVID-19 samples.

From germline, CDR1 is ENHRY and CDR2 SYGVKD. The ends lost 10 bases at V and 5 bases at J; junction bases unmatched: 25. The CDR3 extends over 19 amino acids. Source study methods: Amplification of reference gene primers provided the estimated nucleated cell counts. The table came from immunoSEQ multiplex PCR; TCRdb's copy has only in-frame clones and leaves some out. For V, J and clone size, that table is used; D and trimming come from the DNA. The table has some 240,000 clones, 90% to 95% seen once. The chain recombines TRBV10-3 with TRBJ2-1, with 8 bases fitting TRBD2. The sequenced material came from peripheral blood. This clonotype originated in a man aged 60 to 69 with COVID-19, enrolled during active disease. The CDR3 here is CATNGGASGSDTVNNEQFF. CDR3 DNA: TGTGCCACAAATGGCGGGGCTAGCGGGTCTGATACCGTTAACAATGAGCAGTTCTTC.